A selection of T cell receptor beta chains follows, all from one sample in a study of CD8 T cells in ankylosing spondylitis. TCRdb reanalysed the 5' RACE reads using MiXCR and keeps one entry per CDR3 protein. This table has 300,000 to 400,000 distinct CDR3 sequences, approximately 10% appearing once. Sample: blood, either unsorted or a sorted T cell fraction (not recorded which). These TCRs come from a female donor with ankylosing spondylitis or in good health (not recorded which). Each CDR3 is given with its conserved first and last residue. Fields, in order: J gene, D gene, clone size, V gene, CDR3 DNA, CDR3 protein. A D gene is named only where the DNA matches it firmly. Not every row has a clone size; where given, it reads once, few, many or a size class.

J: TRBJ1-2
D: .
size: many
V: TRBV20-1
DNA: TGCAGTGCTAGGGCCATCCAACCGCAGGGAGGCTACACCTTC
CDR3: CSARAIQPQGGYTF

J: TRBJ1-5
D: .
size: .
V: TRBV4-1
DNA: TGCGCCAGCAGCCAAGAGGGCTACCAGCCCCAGCATTTT
CDR3: CASSQEGYQPQHF

J: TRBJ1-5
D: .
size: few
V: TRBV10-3
DNA: TGTGCCATCAGTGAGATGGGAAATCAGCCCCAGCATTTT
CDR3: CAISEMGNQPQHF

J: TRBJ2-3
D: .
size: many
V: TRBV7-2
DNA: TGTGCCAGCAGCTTAACCCAGGGAGATACGCAGTATTTT
CDR3: CASSLTQGDTQYF

J: TRBJ2-2
D: TRBD2
size: many
V: TRBV5-4
DNA: TGTGCCAGCAGCTCGGGACTAGCCACCGGGGAGCTGTTTTTT
CDR3: CASSSGLATGELFF

J: TRBJ2-1
D: .
size: few
V: TRBV7-2
DNA: TGTGCCAGCAGCTTAGAAGGGGACTCTTACAATGAGCAGTTCTTC
CDR3: CASSLEGDSYNEQFF

J: TRBJ2-3
D: .
size: many
V: TRBV7-9
DNA: TGTGCCAGCAGCCTACGGGCAGATACGCAGTATTTT
CDR3: CASSLRADTQYF

J: TRBJ1-5
D: .
size: many
V: TRBV20-1
DNA: TGCAGTGCTAGAGATCTCAAGGGTGGCAGCAATCAGCCCCAGCATTTT
CDR3: CSARDLKGGSNQPQHF

J: TRBJ2-5
D: .
size: many
V: TRBV4-3
DNA: TGCGCCAGCAGCCAAGATTTCGGTCGCCAAGAGACCCAGTACTTC
CDR3: CASSQDFGRQETQYF

J: TRBJ2-7
D: TRBD1
size: few
V: TRBV5-1
DNA: TGCGCCAGCAGGAGGACAGGGGGCACCTACGAGCAGTACTTC
CDR3: CASRRTGGTYEQYF

J: TRBJ1-6
D: TRBD1
size: many
V: TRBV20-1
DNA: TGCAGTGCTAGATGGGACAGGGGGAACTCACCCCTCCACTTT
CDR3: CSARWDRGNSPLHF

J: TRBJ2-1
D: TRBD2
size: many
V: TRBV12-3/TRBV12-4
DNA: TGTGCCAGCACCAACCCGGGACTAGTTGTAAATGAGCAGTTCTTC
CDR3: CASTNPGLVVNEQFF

J: TRBJ1-3
D: TRBD1
size: many
V: TRBV5-1
DNA: TGCGCCAGCAGCTGGACAGGGGAAGGAAACACCATATATTTT
CDR3: CASSWTGEGNTIYF

J: TRBJ1-4
D: TRBD1
size: many
V: TRBV5-1
DNA: TGCGCCAGCAGCGGGGGACAGGCAACTAATGAAAAACTGTTTTTT
CDR3: CASSGGQATNEKLFF

J: TRBJ2-1
D: .
size: many
V: TRBV5-1
DNA: TGCGCCAGCAGCCCCGGGGGCGGAAGAGCCCACAATGAGCAGTTCTTC
CDR3: CASSPGGGRAHNEQFF

J: TRBJ2-7
D: .
size: .
V: TRBV12-3/TRBV12-4
DNA: TGTGCCAGCAGTTTCAGGTCTAACAGGGCTTCCTACGAGCAGTACTTC
CDR3: CASSFRSNRASYEQYF

J: TRBJ1-2
D: TRBD1
size: many
V: TRBV15
DNA: TGTGCCACCAGCAGAGACCGGGACAGGGACTATGGCTACACCTTC
CDR3: CATSRDRDRDYGYTF

J: TRBJ2-1
D: TRBD2
size: .
V: TRBV2
DNA: TGTGCCAGCAGTGTGCGCCAGGGAGGGACCAATGAGCAGTTCTTC
CDR3: CASSVRQGGTNEQFF

J: TRBJ2-7
D: .
size: many
V: TRBV6-5
DNA: TGTGCCAGCAGTTACTCAGCCCGTGGGTTCTACGAGCAGTACTTC
CDR3: CASSYSARGFYEQYF

J: TRBJ1-3
D: .
size: many
V: TRBV15
DNA: TGTGCCACCAGGCATCTACAGGGTACGGCTGGAAACACCATATATTTT
CDR3: CATRHLQGTAGNTIYF

J: TRBJ2-7
D: TRBD1
size: many
V: TRBV11-2
DNA: TGTGCCAGCAGCTTAGTGGGACAGGGTAGCCACGAGCAGTACTTC
CDR3: CASSLVGQGSHEQYF

J: TRBJ1-2
D: .
size: .
V: TRBV20-1
DNA: TGCAGTGCGAGCCGGGAGGGCTACACCTTC
CDR3: CSASREGYTF